These T cell receptor beta chains were read from a single sample in a study of blood T cell repertoires in COVID-19. Clones were read by immunoSEQ multiplex PCR, and TCRdb kept only the in-frame ones, dropping some. This sample has some 89,000 clones, with more than 75% found just once. Sequenced input: peripheral blood. The receptors stem from a human donor in a cohort sampled during active COVID-19. Both conserved end residues are part of each CDR3. A D gene is named only where the DNA matches it firmly. A row's size may be missing; if present it is once, few, many or a size class.

size: NA; J: TRBJ2-5; D: TRBD2; V: TRBV28; DNA: TGTGCCAGCAGTTTAATAGCGGGGCAAGAGACCCAGTACTTC; CDR3: CASSLIAGQETQYF
size: NA; J: TRBJ1-2; D: TRBD1; V: TRBV6-6; DNA: TGTGCCAGCAGACCTGTGGACAGGGGGAGGGGCTACACCTTC; CDR3: CASRPVDRGRGYTF
size: NA; J: TRBJ2-7; D: TRBD2; V: TRBV19; DNA: TGTGCCAGTAGTATGGGACTAGCGGGAGGGCCCCTCTCCTACGAGCAGTACTTC; CDR3: CASSMGLAGGPLSYEQYF
size: NA; J: TRBJ1-1; D: NA; V: TRBV2; DNA: TGTGCCAGCACCGGGGAGGCGAACACTGAAGCTTTCTTT; CDR3: CASTGEANTEAFF
size: NA; J: TRBJ2-3; D: TRBD2; V: TRBV6-5; DNA: TGTGCCAGCAGTTACCCAACTAGCGGGGGTCCAGATACGCAGTATTTT; CDR3: CASSYPTSGGPDTQYF
size: NA; J: TRBJ1-2; D: TRBD1; V: TRBV3-1/TRBV3-2; DNA: TGTGCCAGCAGCGCCCGATCAGGGGGCGTCATTAATGGCTACACCTTC; CDR3: CASSARSGGVINGYTF
size: few; J: TRBJ2-3; D: TRBD2; V: TRBV5-1; DNA: TGCGCCAGCTGGAGCGGGGGTTCAGATACGCAGTATTTT; CDR3: CASWSGGSDTQYF
size: NA; J: TRBJ2-7; D: TRBD2; V: TRBV6-6; DNA: TGTGCCACCGGACTAGCGGGAGTGTTTGAGCAGTACTTC; CDR3: CATGLAGVFEQYF
size: NA; J: TRBJ1-1; D: NA; V: TRBV7-6; DNA: TGTGCCAGCAGGTCGGACAGTAACACTGAAGCTTTCTTT; CDR3: CASRSDSNTEAFF
size: NA; J: TRBJ1-5; D: NA; V: TRBV7-8; DNA: TGTGCCAGCAGCTTAGGCGGCAGAAGCAATCAGCCCCAGCATTTT; CDR3: CASSLGGRSNQPQHF
size: NA; J: TRBJ2-7; D: TRBD2; V: TRBV5-1; DNA: TGCGCCAGCAGCTTGCAATCCGGGACTAGCGGGGGGTCCTACGAGCAGTACTTC; CDR3: CASSLQSGTSGGSYEQYF
size: NA; J: TRBJ1-2; D: TRBD1; V: TRBV18; DNA: TGTGCCAGCTCACCACCGTACGGGACAGGGCACTATGGCTACACCTTC; CDR3: CASSPPYGTGHYGYTF
size: NA; J: TRBJ1-2; D: NA; V: TRBV7-3; DNA: TGTGCCAGCAGCCCGGGACATAGGAATGGCTACACCTTC; CDR3: CASSPGHRNGYTF
size: NA; J: TRBJ2-2; D: NA; V: TRBV6-2/TRBV6-3; DNA: TGTGCCAGCAGTTATCACAGCACCGGGGAGCTGTTTTTT; CDR3: CASSYHSTGELFF